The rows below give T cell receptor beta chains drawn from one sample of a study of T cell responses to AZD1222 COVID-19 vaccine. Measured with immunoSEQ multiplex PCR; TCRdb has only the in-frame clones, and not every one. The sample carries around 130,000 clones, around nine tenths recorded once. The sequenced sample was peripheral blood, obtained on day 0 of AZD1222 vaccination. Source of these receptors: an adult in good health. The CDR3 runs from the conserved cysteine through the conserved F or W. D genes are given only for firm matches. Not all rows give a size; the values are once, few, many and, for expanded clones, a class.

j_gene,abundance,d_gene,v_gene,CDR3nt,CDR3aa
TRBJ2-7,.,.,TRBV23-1,TGCGCCAGCAGTCAATCGGGCAGGGATAGATACGAGCAGTACTTC,CASSQSGRDRYEQYF
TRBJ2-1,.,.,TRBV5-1,TGCGCCAGCAGCTTGTCTCATTCTAGCAGTGGCAATGAGCAGTTCTTC,CASSLSHSSSGNEQFF
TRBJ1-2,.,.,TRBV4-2,TGTGCCAGTCGGAATGCAGACAACTATGGCTACACCTTC,CASRNADNYGYTF
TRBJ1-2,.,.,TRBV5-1,TGCGCCAGCAGCCCCGAATCATCAGATTCGTCCGCCGCCTATGGCTACACCTTC,CASSPESSDSSAAYGYTF
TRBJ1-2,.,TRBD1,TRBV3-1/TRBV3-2,TGTGCCAGCAGTTCCGGGACAGGGAGTGTATATGGCTACACCTTC,CASSSGTGSVYGYTF
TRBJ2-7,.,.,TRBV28,TGTGCCAGCAGTTTCCAACTGAAGTCTAGACGCTACGAGCAGTACTTC,CASSFQLKSRRYEQYF
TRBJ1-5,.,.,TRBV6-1,TGTGCCAGCAGTGAAACAGCCTCAGGAAATCAGCCCCAGCATTTT,CASSETASGNQPQHF
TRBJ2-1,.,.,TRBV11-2,TGTGCCAGCAGCAGGGGTGAGGGTGAGCAGTTCTTC,CASSRGEGEQFF
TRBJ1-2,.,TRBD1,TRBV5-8,TGTGCCAGCAGCTCGGACAGGGACTATGGCTACACCTTC,CASSSDRDYGYTF
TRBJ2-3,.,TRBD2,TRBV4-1,TGCGCCAGCAGCCAAGTGTCTGGACTAGCGGGAGCTTTAGATACGCAGTATTTT,CASSQVSGLAGALDTQYF
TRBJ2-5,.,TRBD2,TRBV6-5,TGTGCCAGCATGGATAGCGGGGGGATGCAAGAGACCCAGTACTTC,CASMDSGGMQETQYF
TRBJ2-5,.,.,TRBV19,TGTGCCAGTAGTATAACGGAGGGGCCGGAGACCCAGTACTTC,CASSITEGPETQYF
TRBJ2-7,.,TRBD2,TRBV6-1,TGTGCCAGCAGTGAAGGTACTAGCGGGGGACTCTACGAGCAGTACTTC,CASSEGTSGGLYEQYF
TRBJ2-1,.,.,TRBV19,TGTGCCAGTAGTATGGCAGGGTACAATGAGCAGTTCTTC,CASSMAGYNEQFF
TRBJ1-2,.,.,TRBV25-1,TGTGCCAGCAGTGCCGTGGGTGGACAGCTAATTAACTATGGCTACACCTTC,CASSAVGGQLINYGYTF
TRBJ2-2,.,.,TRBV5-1,TGCGCCAGCAGCCGGAACTTCAAGAACACCGGGGAGCTGTTTTTT,CASSRNFKNTGELFF
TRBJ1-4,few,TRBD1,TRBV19,TGTGCCAGTAGTATGTGGTCGGGGGACAGGAATGAAAAACTGTTTTTT,CASSMWSGDRNEKLFF
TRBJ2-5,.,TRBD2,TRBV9,TGTGCCAGCAGCGACCCAGCGGGAGGGGCTGAGACCCAGTACTTC,CASSDPAGGAETQYF
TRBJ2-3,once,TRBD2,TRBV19,TGTGCCAGTAGTGCACTAGCGGGGGGGTCTTTAAATCTTGCAGATACGCAGTATTTT,CASSALAGGSLNLADTQYF
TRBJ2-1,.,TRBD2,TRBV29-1,TGCAGCTCCGACGGGGGGGGAAAGGCCTACAATGAGCAGTTCTTC,CSSDGGGKAYNEQFF
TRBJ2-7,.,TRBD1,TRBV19,TGTGCCAGTAGTGGGACAGGGGGCTACGAGCAGTACTTC,CASSGTGGYEQYF
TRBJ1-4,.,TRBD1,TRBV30,TGTGCCTGGACCGGGACAGGGAATAATGAAAAACTGTTTTTT,CAWTGTGNNEKLFF
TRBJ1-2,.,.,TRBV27,TGTGCCAGCAGTTCGCCCGGTGTTCGCCCCTATGGCTACACCTTC,CASSSPGVRPYGYTF
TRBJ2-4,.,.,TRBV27,TGTGCCAGCAGTGGACCGTCCCTGGGAGCCAAAAACATTCAGTACTTC,CASSGPSLGAKNIQYF
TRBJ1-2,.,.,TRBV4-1,TGCGCCAGCAGCCAAGATCAAGGCGGCAGGGGAGGCGGGGGCTACACCTTC,CASSQDQGGRGGGGYTF
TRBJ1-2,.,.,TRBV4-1,TGCGCCAGCAGCCAAACCGGGATGGGGGATCAATACTATGGCTACACCTTC,CASSQTGMGDQYYGYTF
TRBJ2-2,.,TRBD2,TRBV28,TGTGCCAGCAGTTTATGGGCTTCGCGGGAGGGCCGTAACACCGGGGAGCTGTTTTTT,CASSLWASREGRNTGELFF
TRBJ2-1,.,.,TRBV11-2,TGTGCCAGCAGCTGGTCGGGATACAATGAGCAGTTCTTC,CASSWSGYNEQFF
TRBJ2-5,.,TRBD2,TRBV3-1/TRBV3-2,TGTGCCAGCAGCCAAGATCCGGTGGCGGGGGGGCTTCAAGAGACCCAGTACTTC,CASSQDPVAGGLQETQYF
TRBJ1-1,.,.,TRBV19,TGTGCCAGTAGTTTTCAGGGACCGTATGAAGCTTTCTTT,CASSFQGPYEAFF
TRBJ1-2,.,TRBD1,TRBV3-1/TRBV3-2,TGTGCCAGCAGCCCCCAGGGGGCAAACTATGGCTACACCTTC,CASSPQGANYGYTF
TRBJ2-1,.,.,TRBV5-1,TGCGCCAGCAGCTTGGTAGGGACTGCAGGCTACAATGAGCAGTTCTTC,CASSLVGTAGYNEQFF
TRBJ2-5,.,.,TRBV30,TGTGCCTGGAGGGGCAGGTCTATGCAAGAGACCCAGTACTTC,CAWRGRSMQETQYF
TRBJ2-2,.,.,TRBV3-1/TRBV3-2,TGTGCCAGCAGCCAAGATCGGGGCCGGCTGAACACCGGGGAGCTGTTTTTT,CASSQDRGRLNTGELFF
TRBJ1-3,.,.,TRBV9,TGTGCCAGCAGCGTATCCCCCGTTAACACCATATATTTT,CASSVSPVNTIYF
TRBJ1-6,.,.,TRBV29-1,TGCAGCGCTGCCACAACCCAGAATTCACCCCTCCACTTT,CSAATTQNSPLHF
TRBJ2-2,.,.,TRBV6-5,TGTGCCAGCAGTACCCGGATAGCCGGGGAGCTGTTTTTT,CASSTRIAGELFF
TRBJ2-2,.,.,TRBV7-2,TGTGCCAGCAGCTTAGCCGGACGGGGAACCGGGGAGCTGTTTTTT,CASSLAGRGTGELFF
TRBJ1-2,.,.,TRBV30,TGTGCCTGGAGGCCCGGGGGCTATGGCTACACCTTC,CAWRPGGYGYTF
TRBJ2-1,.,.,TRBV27,TGTGCCAGCAGTTTGGGGTGGGGTTACAATGAGCAGTTCTTC,CASSLGWGYNEQFF
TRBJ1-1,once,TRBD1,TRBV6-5,TGTGCCAGCAGTTACCGGGGACAGACTGAAGCTTTCTTT,CASSYRGQTEAFF
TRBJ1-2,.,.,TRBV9,TGTGCCAGCAACGGGGTGAGTGGCTATGGCTACACCTTC,CASNGVSGYGYTF
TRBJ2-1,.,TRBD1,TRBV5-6,TGTGCCAGCAGCTCCAGAAACTTGACAGGGGGCTGGGATGAGCAGTTCTTC,CASSSRNLTGGWDEQFF
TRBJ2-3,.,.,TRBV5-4,TGTGCCAGCAGCTTGGGCGTCAGCACAGATACGCAGTATTTT,CASSLGVSTDTQYF
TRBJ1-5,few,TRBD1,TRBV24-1,TGTGCCACCAGTGACACGGGACAGCCGGAAAGGCGCAATCAGCCCCAGCATTTT,CATSDTGQPERRNQPQHF
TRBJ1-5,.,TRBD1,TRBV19,TGTGCCAGTAGGACCCGGGACAGGGAAGGTCAGCCCCAGCATTTT,CASRTRDREGQPQHF
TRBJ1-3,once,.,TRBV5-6,TGTGCCAGCAGCTTCGGGACCTCTGGAAACACCATATATTTT,CASSFGTSGNTIYF
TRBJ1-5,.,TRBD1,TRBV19,TGTGCCAGTAAAGCGGGACAGGTGGATCAGCCCCAGCATTTT,CASKAGQVDQPQHF
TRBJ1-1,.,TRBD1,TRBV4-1,TGCGCCAGCAGCCAAGCACAGGGGGGCACTGAAGCTTTCTTT,CASSQAQGGTEAFF